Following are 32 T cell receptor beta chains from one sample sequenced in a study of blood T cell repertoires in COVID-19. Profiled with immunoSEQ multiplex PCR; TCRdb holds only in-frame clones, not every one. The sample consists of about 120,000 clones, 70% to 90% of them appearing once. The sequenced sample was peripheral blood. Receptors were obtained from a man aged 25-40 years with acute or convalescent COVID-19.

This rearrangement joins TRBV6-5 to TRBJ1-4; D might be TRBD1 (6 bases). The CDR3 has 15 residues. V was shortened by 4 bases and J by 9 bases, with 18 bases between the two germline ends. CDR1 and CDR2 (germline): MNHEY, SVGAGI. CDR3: CASSFNREKMKKLFF. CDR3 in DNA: TGTGCCAGCAGTTTCAACAGGGAGAAGATGAAAAAACTGTTTTTT.

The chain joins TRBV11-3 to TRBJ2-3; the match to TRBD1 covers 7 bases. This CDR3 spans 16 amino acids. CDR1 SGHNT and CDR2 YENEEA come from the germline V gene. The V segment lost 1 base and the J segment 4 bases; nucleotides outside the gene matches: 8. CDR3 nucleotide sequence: TGTGCCAGCAGCTTAGGGGTAGTCACAGGGGCAGATACGCAGTATTTT. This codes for CASSLGVVTGADTQYF.

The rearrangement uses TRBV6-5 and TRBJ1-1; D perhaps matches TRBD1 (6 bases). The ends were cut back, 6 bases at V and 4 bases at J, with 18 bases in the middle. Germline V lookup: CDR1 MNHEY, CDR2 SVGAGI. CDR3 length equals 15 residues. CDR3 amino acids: CASSPNTGSGTEAFF. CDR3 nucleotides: TGTGCCAGCAGCCCCAATACAGGGTCGGGCACTGAAGCTTTCTTT.

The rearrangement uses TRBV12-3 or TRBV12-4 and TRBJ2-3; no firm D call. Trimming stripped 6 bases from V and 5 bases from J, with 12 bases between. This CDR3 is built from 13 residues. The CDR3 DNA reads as TGTGCCAGCAGGGTGTCTTCCAGAGATACGCAGTATTTT. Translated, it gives CASRVSSRDTQYF.

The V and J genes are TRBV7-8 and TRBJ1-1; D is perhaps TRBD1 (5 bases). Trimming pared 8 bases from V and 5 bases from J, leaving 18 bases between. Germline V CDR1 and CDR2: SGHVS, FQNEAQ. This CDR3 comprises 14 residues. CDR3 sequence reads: CASEGYQGRTEAFF. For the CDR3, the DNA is TGTGCCAGCGAGGGGTACCAAGGGAGGACTGAAGCTTTCTTT.

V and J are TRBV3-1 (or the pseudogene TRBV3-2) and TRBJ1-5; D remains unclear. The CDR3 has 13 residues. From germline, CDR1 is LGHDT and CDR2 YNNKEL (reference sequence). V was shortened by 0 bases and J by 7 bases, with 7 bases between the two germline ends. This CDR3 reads CASSQDLGQPQHF. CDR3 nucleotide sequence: TGTGCCAGCAGCCAAGATCTTGGCCAGCCCCAGCATTTT.

The CDR3 loop reads CASSEEGSGANVLTF. CDR3 coding DNA: TGTGCCAGCAGTGAGGAGGGCTCCGGGGCCAACGTCCTGACTTTC. This chain links TRBV2 with TRBJ2-6; D may be TRBD2 (6 bases). CDR3 length: 15 amino acids. In germline, CDR1 is SNHLY, CDR2 FYNNEI. V was trimmed by 3 bases and J by 4 bases, leaving 10 bases between them.

In DNA form, the CDR3 reads TGCGCCAGCAGCCGGGAGACATGGAGCTCCTACGAGCAGTACGTC. Translation gives CASSRETWSSYEQYV. The gene calls are TRBV4-1 and TRBJ2-7, with D perhaps TRBD2 (5 bases). The V and J ends lost 4 bases and 0 bases respectively, with 13 bases between them. CDR3 length: 15 amino acids. Germline loops: CDR1 MGHRA, CDR2 YSYEKL.

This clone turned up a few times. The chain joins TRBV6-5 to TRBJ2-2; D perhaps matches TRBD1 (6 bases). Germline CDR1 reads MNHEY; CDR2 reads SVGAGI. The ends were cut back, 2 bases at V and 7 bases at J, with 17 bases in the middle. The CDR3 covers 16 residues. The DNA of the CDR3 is TGTGCCAGCAGTTACCACAATACAGGGACGGGCGGGGAGCTGTTTTTT. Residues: CASSYHNTGTGGELFF.

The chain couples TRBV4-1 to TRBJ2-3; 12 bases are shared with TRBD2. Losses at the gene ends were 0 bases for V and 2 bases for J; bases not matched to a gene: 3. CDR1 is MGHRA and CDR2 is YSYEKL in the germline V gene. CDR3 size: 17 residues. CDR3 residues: CASSQELAGGFTDTQYF. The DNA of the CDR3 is TGCGCCAGCAGCCAAGAACTAGCGGGGGGTTTCACAGATACGCAGTATTTT.

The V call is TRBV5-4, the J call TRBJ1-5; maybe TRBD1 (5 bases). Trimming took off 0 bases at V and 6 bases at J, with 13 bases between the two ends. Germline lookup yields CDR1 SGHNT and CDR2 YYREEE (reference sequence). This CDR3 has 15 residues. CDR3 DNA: TGTGCCAGCAGCTTGGACCAGGGTGAGGCTCAGCCCCAGCATTTT. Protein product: CASSLDQGEAQPQHF.

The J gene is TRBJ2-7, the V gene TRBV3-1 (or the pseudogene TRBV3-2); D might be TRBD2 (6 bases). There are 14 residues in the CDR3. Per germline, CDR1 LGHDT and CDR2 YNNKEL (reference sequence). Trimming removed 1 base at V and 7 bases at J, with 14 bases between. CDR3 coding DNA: TGTGCCAGCAGCCAAGTTTTGGGGGGTAAAGAGCAGTACTTC. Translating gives CASSQVLGGKEQYF.

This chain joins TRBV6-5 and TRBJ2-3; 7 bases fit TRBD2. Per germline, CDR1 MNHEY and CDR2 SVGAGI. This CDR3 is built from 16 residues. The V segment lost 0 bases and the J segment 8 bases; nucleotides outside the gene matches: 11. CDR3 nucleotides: TGTGCCAGCAGTTACTCGGCGACTACCAGGGAGGGTACGCAGTATTTT. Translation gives CASSYSATTREGTQYF.

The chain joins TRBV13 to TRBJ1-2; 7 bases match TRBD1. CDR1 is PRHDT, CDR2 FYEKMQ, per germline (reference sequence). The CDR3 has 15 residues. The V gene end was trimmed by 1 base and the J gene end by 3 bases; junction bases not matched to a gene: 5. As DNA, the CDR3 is TGTGCCAGCAGCTTAGTAGGGACAGAAGACTATGGCTACACCTTC. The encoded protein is CASSLVGTEDYGYTF. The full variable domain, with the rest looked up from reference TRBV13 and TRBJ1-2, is AAGVIQSPRHLIKEKRETATLKCYPIPRHDTVYWYQQGPGQDPQFLISFYEKMQSDKGSIPDRFSAQQFSDYHSELNMSSLELGDSALYFCASSLVGTEDYGYTFGSGTRLTVV.

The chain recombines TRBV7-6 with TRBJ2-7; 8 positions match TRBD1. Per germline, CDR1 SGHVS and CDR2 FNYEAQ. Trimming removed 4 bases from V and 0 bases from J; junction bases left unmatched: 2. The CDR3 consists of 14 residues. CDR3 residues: CASSSGTGSYEQYF. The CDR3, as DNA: TGTGCCAGCAGCTCCGGGACAGGCTCCTACGAGCAGTACTTC.

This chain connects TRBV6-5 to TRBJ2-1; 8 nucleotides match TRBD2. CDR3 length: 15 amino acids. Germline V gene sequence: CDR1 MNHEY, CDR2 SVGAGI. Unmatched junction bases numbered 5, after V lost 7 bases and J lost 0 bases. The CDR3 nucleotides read TGTGCCAGCACGGCGGGGGGACTCTCCTACAATGAGCAGTTCTTC. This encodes CASTAGGLSYNEQFF.

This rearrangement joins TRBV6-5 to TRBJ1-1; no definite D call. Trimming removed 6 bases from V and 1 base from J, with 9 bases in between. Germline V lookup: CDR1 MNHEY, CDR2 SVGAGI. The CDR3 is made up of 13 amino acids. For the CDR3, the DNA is TGTGCCAGCAGCCCCACAGCGAACACTGAAGCTTTCTTT. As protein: CASSPTANTEAFF.

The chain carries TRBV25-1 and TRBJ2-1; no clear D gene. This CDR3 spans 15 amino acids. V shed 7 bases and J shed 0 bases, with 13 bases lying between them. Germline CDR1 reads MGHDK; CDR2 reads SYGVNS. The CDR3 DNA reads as TGTGCCAGCATTTCCAGGCTGAGCTCCTACAATGAGCAGTTCTTC. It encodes CASISRLSSYNEQFF.

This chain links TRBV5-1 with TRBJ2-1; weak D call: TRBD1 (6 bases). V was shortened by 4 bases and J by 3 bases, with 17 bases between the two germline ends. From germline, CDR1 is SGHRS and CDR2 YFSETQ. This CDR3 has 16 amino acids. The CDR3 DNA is TGCGCCAGCAGCCCACAGGGAGTTAACCACTACAATGAGCAGTTCTTC. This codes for CASSPQGVNHYNEQFF.

CDR3 DNA: TGTGCCAGTAGTACGACAGGGTGGAACACTGAAGCTTTCTTT. Protein: CASSTTGWNTEAFF. This sequence joins TRBV19 and TRBJ1-1, with 7 bases fitting TRBD1. Per germline, CDR1 LNHDA and CDR2 SQIVND (reference sequence). This CDR3 comprises 14 residues. V was clipped by 4 bases and J by 1 base; unmatched bases: 3.

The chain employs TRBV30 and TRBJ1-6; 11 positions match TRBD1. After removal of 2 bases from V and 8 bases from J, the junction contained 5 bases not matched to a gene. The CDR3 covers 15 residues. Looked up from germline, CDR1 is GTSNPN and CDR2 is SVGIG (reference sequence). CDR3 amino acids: CAWSLWGQGDSPLHF. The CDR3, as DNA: TGTGCCTGGAGTCTTTGGGGACAGGGGGATTCACCCCTCCACTTT.

DNA for the CDR3: TGTGCCAGCAGCGTACAGTTCCGGACAGGGGGTGGCTACACCTTC. It is translated as CASSVQFRTGGGYTF. The chain is built from TRBV9 and TRBJ1-2, with 10 bases matching TRBD1. Germline V lookup: CDR1 SGDLS, CDR2 YYNGEE. The CDR3 spans 15 residues. Trimming took 1 base from V and 7 from J; bases not matched to a gene: 7. The full variable domain, in which reference TRBV9 and TRBJ1-2 provide the parts outside the CDR3, is DSGVTQTPKHLITATGQRVTLRCSPRSGDLSVYWYQQSLDQGLQFLIQYYNGEERAKGNILERFSAQQFPDLHSELNLSSLELGDSALYFCASSVQFRTGGGYTFGSGTRLTVV.

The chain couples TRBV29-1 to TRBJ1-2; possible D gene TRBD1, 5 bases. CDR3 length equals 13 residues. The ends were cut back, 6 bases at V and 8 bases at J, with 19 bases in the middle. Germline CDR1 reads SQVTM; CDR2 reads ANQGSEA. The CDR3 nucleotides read TGCAGCGTCGGACCGGATGACAGTGGAGGCTACACCTTC. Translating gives CSVGPDDSGGYTF.

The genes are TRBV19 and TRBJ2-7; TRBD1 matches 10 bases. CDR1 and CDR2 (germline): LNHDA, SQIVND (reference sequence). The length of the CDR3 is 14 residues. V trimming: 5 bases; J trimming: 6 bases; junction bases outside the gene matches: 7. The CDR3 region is CASSADRGLGEQYF. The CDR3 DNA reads TGTGCCAGTAGTGCAGACAGGGGGCTAGGCGAGCAGTACTTC.

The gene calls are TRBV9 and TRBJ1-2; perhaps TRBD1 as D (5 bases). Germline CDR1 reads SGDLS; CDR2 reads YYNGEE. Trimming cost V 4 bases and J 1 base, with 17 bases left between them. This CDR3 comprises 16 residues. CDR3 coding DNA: TGTGCCAGCAGCCCGATCCCCGGCAGGGTTAACTATGGCTACACCTTC. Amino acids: CASSPIPGRVNYGYTF.

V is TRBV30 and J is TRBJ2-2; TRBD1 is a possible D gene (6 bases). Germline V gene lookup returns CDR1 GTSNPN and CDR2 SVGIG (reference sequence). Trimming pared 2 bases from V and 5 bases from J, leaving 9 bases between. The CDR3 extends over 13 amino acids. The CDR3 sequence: CAWSRTGTGELFF. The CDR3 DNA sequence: TGTGCCTGGAGTAGAACAGGGACCGGGGAGCTGTTTTTT.

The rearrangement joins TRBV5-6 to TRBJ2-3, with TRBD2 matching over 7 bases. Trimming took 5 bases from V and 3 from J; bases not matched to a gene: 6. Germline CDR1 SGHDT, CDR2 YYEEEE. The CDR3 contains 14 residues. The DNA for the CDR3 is TGTGCCAGCAGTGGCGGACTAGAAACAGATACGCAGTATTTT. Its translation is CASSGGLETDTQYF.

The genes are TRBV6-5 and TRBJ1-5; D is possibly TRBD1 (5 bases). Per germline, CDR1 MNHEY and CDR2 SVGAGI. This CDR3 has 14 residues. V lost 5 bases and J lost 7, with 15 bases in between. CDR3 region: CASSPDKSWQPQHF. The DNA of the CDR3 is TGTGCCAGCAGTCCGGACAAAAGTTGGCAGCCCCAGCATTTT.

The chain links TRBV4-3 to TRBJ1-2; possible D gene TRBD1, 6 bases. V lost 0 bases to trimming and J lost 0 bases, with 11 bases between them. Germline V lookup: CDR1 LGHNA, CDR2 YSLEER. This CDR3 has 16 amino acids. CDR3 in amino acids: CASSQDWAGANYGYTF. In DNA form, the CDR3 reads TGCGCCAGCAGCCAAGATTGGGCAGGGGCTAACTATGGCTACACCTTC.

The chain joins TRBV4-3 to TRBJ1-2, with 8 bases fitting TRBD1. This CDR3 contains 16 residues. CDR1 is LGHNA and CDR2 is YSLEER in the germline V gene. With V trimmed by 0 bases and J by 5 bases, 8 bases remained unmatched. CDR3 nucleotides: TGCGCCAGCAGCCAAGATCTGGGACAGGTGCCTTATGGCTACACCTTC. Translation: CASSQDLGQVPYGYTF.

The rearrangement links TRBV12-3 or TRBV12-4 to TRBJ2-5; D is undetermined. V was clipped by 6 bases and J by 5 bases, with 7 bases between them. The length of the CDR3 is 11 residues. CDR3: CASRGFETQYF. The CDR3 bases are TGTGCCAGCAGGGGCTTTGAGACCCAGTACTTC.

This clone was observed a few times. CDR3: CASSPGTSGKYTQYF. CDR3 in DNA: TGTGCCAGCAGCCCCGGGACTAGCGGGAAGTATACGCAGTATTTT. The chain links TRBV5-4 to TRBJ2-3, with 13 bases lining up with TRBD2. Germline V CDR1 and CDR2: SGHNT, YYREEE (reference sequence). Unmatched junction bases numbered 6, after V lost 4 bases and J lost 7 bases. The CDR3 extends over 15 amino acids.